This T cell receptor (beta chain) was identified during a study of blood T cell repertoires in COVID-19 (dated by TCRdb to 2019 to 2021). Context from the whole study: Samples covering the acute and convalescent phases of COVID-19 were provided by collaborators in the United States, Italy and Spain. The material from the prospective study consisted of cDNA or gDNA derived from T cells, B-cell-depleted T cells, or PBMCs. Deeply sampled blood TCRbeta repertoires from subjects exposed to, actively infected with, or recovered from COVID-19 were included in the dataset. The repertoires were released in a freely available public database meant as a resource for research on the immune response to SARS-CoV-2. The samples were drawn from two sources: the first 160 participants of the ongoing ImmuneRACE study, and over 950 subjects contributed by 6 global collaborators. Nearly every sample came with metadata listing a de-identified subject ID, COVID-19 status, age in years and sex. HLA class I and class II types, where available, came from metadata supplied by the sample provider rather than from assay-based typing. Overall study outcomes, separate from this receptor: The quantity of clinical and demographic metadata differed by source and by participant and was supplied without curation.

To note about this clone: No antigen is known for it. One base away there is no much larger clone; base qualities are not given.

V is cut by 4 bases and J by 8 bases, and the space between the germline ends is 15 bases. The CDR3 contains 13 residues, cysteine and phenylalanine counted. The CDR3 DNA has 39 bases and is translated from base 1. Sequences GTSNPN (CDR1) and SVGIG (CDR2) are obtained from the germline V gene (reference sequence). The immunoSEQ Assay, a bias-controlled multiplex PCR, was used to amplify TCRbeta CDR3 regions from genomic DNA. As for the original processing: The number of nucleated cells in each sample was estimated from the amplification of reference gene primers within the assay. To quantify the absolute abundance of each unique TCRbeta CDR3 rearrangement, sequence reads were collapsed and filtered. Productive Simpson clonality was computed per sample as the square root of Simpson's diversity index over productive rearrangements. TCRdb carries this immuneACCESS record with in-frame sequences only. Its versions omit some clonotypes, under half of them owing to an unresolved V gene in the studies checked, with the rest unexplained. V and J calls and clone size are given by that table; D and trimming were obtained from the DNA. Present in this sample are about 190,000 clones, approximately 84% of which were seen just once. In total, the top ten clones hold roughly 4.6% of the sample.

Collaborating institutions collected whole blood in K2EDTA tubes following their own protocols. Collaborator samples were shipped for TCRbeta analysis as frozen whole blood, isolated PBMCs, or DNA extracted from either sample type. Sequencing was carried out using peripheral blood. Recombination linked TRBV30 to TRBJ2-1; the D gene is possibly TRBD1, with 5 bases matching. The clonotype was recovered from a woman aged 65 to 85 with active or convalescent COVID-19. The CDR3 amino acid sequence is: CAWNRGLSYEQFF. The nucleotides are TGTGCCTGGAATAGGGGTTTAAGCTATGAGCAGTTCTTC.